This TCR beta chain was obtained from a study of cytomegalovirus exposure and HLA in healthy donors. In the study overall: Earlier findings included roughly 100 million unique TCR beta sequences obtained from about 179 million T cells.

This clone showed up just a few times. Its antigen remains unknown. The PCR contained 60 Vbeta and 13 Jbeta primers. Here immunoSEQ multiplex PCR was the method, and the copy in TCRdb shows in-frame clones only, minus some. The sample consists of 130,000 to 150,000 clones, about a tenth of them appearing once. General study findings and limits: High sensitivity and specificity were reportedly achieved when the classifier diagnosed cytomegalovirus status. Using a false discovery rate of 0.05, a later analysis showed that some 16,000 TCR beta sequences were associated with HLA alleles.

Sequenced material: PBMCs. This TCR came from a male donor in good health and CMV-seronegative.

The CDR3 spells CASSLVSGRDEQYF. The CDR3 DNA follows: TGTGCCAGCAGCTTAGTCAGCGGGAGGGACGAGCAGTACTTC. This chain joins TRBV7-6 and TRBJ2-7, with 10 bases that match TRBD2. With 1 base clipped from V and 5 bases from J, the junction kept 2 bases outside the gene matches. The CDR3 length is 14 residues. CDR1 is SGHVS and CDR2 is FNYEAQ in the germline V gene.